The entry below gives a single T cell receptor beta chain sequence along with its context. Libraries were prepared by immunoSEQ multiplex PCR; TCRdb keeps only in-frame clonotypes and omits some of them. The table has some 150,000 clones, 80% to 90% seen once. This entry comes from a study of blood T cell repertoires in COVID-19. For the study at large: Acute and convalescent COVID-19 specimens originated in the United States, Italy and Spain.

Recruited during active infection, patients (from Seattle) were subsequently followed longitudinally. After removal of 3 bases from V and 0 bases from J, the junction contained 3 bases not matched to a gene. This CDR3 region has 15 residues. Looked up from germline, CDR1 is SGHNT and CDR2 is YENEEA. The gene calls are TRBV11-3 and TRBJ2-3; 7 bases map to TRBD1. This receptor was identified in a woman in her sixties or seventies with COVID-19, enrolled during active disease. The source material was peripheral blood. The CDR3 DNA is TGTGCCAGCAGCTTGGGACAGTTCAGCACAGATACGCAGTATTTT. Translating gives CASSLGQFSTDTQYF.